This T cell receptor (beta chain) was found in a study of cytomegalovirus exposure and HLA in healthy donors. V gave up 1 base and J gave up 1 base; unmatched junction bases: 5. Germline values: CDR1 LNHNV, CDR2 YYDKDF (reference sequence). This CDR3 spans 16 amino acids. The study ran its PCR with 60 Vbeta and 13 Jbeta primers. Assay used: immunoSEQ multiplex PCR; TCRdb lists only in-frame clones, some missing. The repertoire includes some 180,000 clones, 8.5% to 10% of them detected once, and over 1% sits in the top ten. The sample was PBMCs. This clonotype was obtained from a young woman in good health and CMV-seropositive. The genes are TRBV15 and TRBJ2-7, with 9 bases that match TRBD1. CDR3: CATSRGTGAGSYEQYF. The CDR3 DNA reads TGTGCCACCAGCAGAGGGACAGGGGCGGGATCCTACGAGCAGTACTTC.